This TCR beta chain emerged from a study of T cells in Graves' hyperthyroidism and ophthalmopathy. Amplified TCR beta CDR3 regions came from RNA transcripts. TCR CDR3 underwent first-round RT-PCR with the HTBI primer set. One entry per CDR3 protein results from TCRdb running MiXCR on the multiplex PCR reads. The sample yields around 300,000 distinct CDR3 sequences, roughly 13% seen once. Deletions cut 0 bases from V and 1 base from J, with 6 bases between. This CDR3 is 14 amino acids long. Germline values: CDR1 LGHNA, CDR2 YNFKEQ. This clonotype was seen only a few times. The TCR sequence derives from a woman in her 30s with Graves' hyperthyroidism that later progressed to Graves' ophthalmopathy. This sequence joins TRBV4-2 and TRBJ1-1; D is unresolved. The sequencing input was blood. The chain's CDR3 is CASSQEWGNTEAFF. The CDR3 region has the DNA TGTGCCAGCAGCCAAGAGTGGGGGAACACTGAAGCTTTCTTT.